This TCR beta chain was recovered during a study of T cells in Graves' hyperthyroidism and ophthalmopathy. This clonotype was picked up a small number of times. J was trimmed by 1 base and V by 6 bases; bases with no gene match: 9. This CDR3 comprises 15 residues. CDR1 is SGHVS, CDR2 FNYEAQ, per germline. RNA transcripts yielded amplified TCR beta CDR3 regions. HTBI primers were employed in a first-round RT-PCR of the TCR CDR3. TCRdb used MiXCR to reprocess the multiplex PCR reads, holding one entry per CDR3 protein. Among 560,000 or so distinct CDR3 sequences listed, about 45% were seen once. This chain uses TRBV7-6 with TRBJ2-7; 7 nucleotides match TRBD1. The receptor was isolated from a young woman with Graves' hyperthyroidism. The specimen was peripheral blood or thyroid tissue (not recorded which). The CDR3 spells CASSEKGASSYEQYF. CDR3 DNA: TGTGCCAGCAGTGAGAAGGGGGCCTCATCCTACGAGCAGTACTTC. Combining the CDR3 with reference TRBV7-6 and TRBJ2-7 gives the whole variable domain GAGVSQSPRYKVTKRGQDVALRCDPISGHVSLYWYRQALGQGPEFLTYFNYEAQQDKSGLPNDRFSAERPEGSISTLTIQRTEQRDSAMYRCASSEKGASSYEQYFGPGTRLTVT.